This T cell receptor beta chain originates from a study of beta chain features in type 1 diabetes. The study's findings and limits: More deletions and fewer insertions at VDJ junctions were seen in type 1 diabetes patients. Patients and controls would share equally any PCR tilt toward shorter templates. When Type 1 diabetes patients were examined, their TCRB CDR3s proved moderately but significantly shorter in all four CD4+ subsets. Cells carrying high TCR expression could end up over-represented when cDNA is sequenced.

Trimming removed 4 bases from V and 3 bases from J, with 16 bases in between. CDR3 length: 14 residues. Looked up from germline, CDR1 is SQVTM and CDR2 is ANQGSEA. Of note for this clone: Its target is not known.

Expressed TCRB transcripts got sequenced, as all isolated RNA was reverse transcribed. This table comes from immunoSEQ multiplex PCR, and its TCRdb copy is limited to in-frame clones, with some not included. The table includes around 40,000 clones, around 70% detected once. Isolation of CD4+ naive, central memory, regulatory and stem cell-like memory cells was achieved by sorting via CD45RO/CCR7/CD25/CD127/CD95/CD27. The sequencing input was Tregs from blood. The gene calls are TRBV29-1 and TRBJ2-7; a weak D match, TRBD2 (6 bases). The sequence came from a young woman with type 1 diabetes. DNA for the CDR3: TGCAGCGTTGCTGGGACTTCGGTTGTCTACGAGCAGTACTTC. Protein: CSVAGTSVVYEQYF.